The next 28 T cell receptor beta chains were all read from a single sample in a study of blood T cell repertoires in COVID-19. The protocol was immunoSEQ multiplex PCR, while the TCRdb copy is restricted to in-frame clones and leaves out a portion. The table lists 390,000 or so clones, about 86% of them singletons. What was sequenced was PBMCs or T cells enriched from blood (not recorded which). These receptors all come from a woman aged 45-65 years who had recovered from COVID-19.

The rearrangement uses TRBV5-4 and TRBJ2-1; 10 nucleotides agree with TRBD2. Looked up from germline, CDR1 is SGHNT and CDR2 is YYREEE (reference sequence). V trimming: 0 bases; J trimming: 4 bases; junction bases outside the gene matches: 4. The CDR3 has 16 amino acids. CDR3: CASSLDLAGAYNEQFF. The CDR3 nucleotides are TGTGCCAGCAGCTTGGACCTAGCGGGGGCATACAATGAGCAGTTCTTC. The full variable domain, in which reference TRBV5-4 and TRBJ2-1 provide the parts outside the CDR3, is ETGVTQSPTHLIKTRGQQVTLRCSSQSGHNTVSWYQQALGQGPQFIFQYYREEENGRGNFPPRFSGLQFPNYSSELNVNALELDDSALYLCASSLDLAGAYNEQFFGPGTRLTVL.

The V gene is TRBV14, the J gene TRBJ1-5; no definite D call. The V end lost 0 bases, the J end lost 2 bases, and 17 bases lay between the germline ends. This CDR3 region has 18 residues. Germline V CDR1 and CDR2: SGHDN, FVKESK. The CDR3: CASSQDEVGGMGNQPQHF. The DNA for the CDR3 is TGTGCCAGCAGCCAAGATGAAGTAGGAGGGATGGGCAATCAGCCCCAGCATTTT.

V usage is TRBV7-9 and J usage is TRBJ2-7; 11 bases are a match to TRBD2. Germline V gives CDR1 SEHNR, CDR2 FQNEAQ (reference sequence). V dropped 5 bases and J dropped 1; count of bases not matched to a gene: 10. The CDR3 totals 17 residues. Here the CDR3 reads CASSPLTSGVGSYEQYF. CDR3 bases: TGTGCCAGCAGCCCCTTGACTAGCGGGGTGGGATCCTACGAGCAGTACTTC.

The chain carries TRBV5-4 and TRBJ1-6; TRBD1 is a possible D gene (6 bases). The V and J ends lost 3 bases and 10 bases respectively, with 20 bases between them. Germline V gives CDR1 SGHNT, CDR2 YYREEE (reference sequence). The CDR3 is 16 residues long. CDR3 amino acids: CASSSLSTGTQSPLHF. In DNA, the CDR3 is TGTGCCAGCAGCTCCCTGTCGACCGGGACACAATCACCCCTCCACTTT.

The rearrangement joins TRBV11-3 to TRBJ1-5; D is undetermined. Per germline, CDR1 SGHNT and CDR2 YENEEA. CDR3 length equals 15 residues. The ends were cut back, 4 bases at V and 7 bases at J, with 17 bases in the middle. The CDR3 loop reads CASSWGAEARQPQHF. The CDR3 DNA reads as TGTGCCAGCAGCTGGGGAGCTGAGGCCCGCCAGCCCCAGCATTTT.

The CDR3 sequence is CASSHVSGEAFF. The CDR3 coding sequence is TGTGCCAGCTCCCACGTCTCGGGGGAAGCTTTCTTT. The chain recombines TRBV18 with TRBJ1-1; D call uncertain. V was pared by 6 bases and J by 8 bases, with 13 bases between. The CDR3 spans 12 residues. The germline CDR1 and CDR2 sequences are KGHSH and LQKENI.

The chain links TRBV30 to TRBJ2-7, with no clear D. V shed 2 bases and J shed 2 bases, with 10 bases lying between them. The germline V gene has CDR1 GTSNPN and CDR2 SVGIG (reference sequence). The CDR3 extends over 13 amino acids. CDR3 DNA sequence: TGTGCCTGGAGTTGGTCCGCAGCCTACGAGCAGTACTTC. This codes for CAWSWSAAYEQYF.

The chain has TRBV7-2 and TRBJ1-3; unclear D gene. The germline V gene has CDR1 SGHTA and CDR2 FQGNSA. Trimming cost V 1 base and J 0 bases, with 13 bases left between them. This CDR3 is 17 amino acids long. The CDR3 here is CASSLGYTSRSGNTIYF. CDR3 sequence (DNA): TGTGCCAGCAGCTTAGGGTATACTTCCCGCTCTGGAAACACCATATATTTT. Complete variable domain (other parts from reference TRBV7-2 and TRBJ1-3): GAGVSQSPSNKVTEKGKDVELRCDPISGHTALYWYRQSLGQGLEFLIYFQGNSAPDKSGLPSDRFSAERTGGSVSTLTIQRTQQEDSAVYLCASSLGYTSRSGNTIYFGEGSWLTVV.

The CDR3 region has the DNA TGTGCCAGCTCACCCCTTGCACTCCGGCTAGCCCGAAGCACAGATACGCAGTATTTT. Amino acids: CASSPLALRLARSTDTQYF. This chain uses TRBV18 with TRBJ2-3; the D gene is possibly TRBD2 (5 bases). V lost 3 bases and J 0 bases, leaving 22 bases between the germline ends. The CDR3 runs to 19 residues. Per germline, CDR1 KGHSH and CDR2 LQKENI.

This chain links TRBV30 with TRBJ2-7; 10 bases are shared with TRBD1. V lost 5 bases to trimming and J lost 2 bases; unmatched junction nucleotides: 6. The CDR3 is 14 amino acids. Germline CDR1 GTSNPN, CDR2 SVGIG (reference sequence). The CDR3 region has the DNA TGTGCCTGGCAGGACAGGGGGTTTGCCTACGAGCAGTACTTC. It specifies CAWQDRGFAYEQYF.

The J gene is TRBJ1-5, the V gene TRBV28, with no clear D. Germline lookup yields CDR1 MDHEN and CDR2 SYDVKM. V lost 6 bases and J lost 5, with 26 bases in between. The CDR3 covers 18 residues. The chain's CDR3 is CASRPSPGAWISDQPQHF. DNA for the CDR3: TGTGCCAGCAGACCGTCCCCGGGAGCTTGGATCAGCGATCAGCCCCAGCATTTT.

J is TRBJ2-7 and V is TRBV5-5; D call uncertain. CDR1 is SGHKS and CDR2 is YYEKEE in the germline V gene (reference sequence). This CDR3 has 13 amino acids. V was shortened by 2 bases and J by 0 bases, with 6 bases between the two germline ends. In nucleotides, the CDR3 is TGTGCCAGCAGCTTTGAGAGCTCCTACGAGCAGTACTTC. Translated, it gives CASSFESSYEQYF.

The rearrangement joins TRBV29-1 to TRBJ1-3; D perhaps matches TRBD1 (5 bases). The length of the CDR3 is 12 residues. Trimming took off 3 bases at V and 4 bases at J, with 7 bases between the two ends. Per germline, CDR1 SQVTM and CDR2 ANQGSEA. CDR3 residues: CSVEGPGNTIYF. The CDR3 DNA follows: TGCAGCGTTGAGGGGCCCGGAAACACCATATATTTT.

The V call is TRBV9, the J call TRBJ2-7; D possibly corresponds to TRBD1 (6 bases). The CDR3 spans 14 residues. The germline CDR1 and CDR2 sequences are SGDLS and YYNGEE. V lost 0 bases to trimming and J lost 3 bases, with 10 bases between them. The CDR3 loop reads CASSVEDSFYEQYF. CDR3 DNA: TGTGCCAGCAGCGTAGAGGACAGCTTCTACGAGCAGTACTTC.

The chain employs TRBV29-1 and TRBJ1-1; the match to TRBD1 covers 11 bases. The junction had 4 bases not matched to a gene; V was cut back by 4 bases and J by 0 bases. The CDR3 loop spans 15 amino acids. Germline assignment: CDR1 SQVTM and CDR2 ANQGSEA. In nucleotides, the CDR3 is TGCAGCGTTGGCCGGGACAGGGGGATGAACACTGAAGCTTTCTTT. Protein: CSVGRDRGMNTEAFF.

The CDR3 DNA reads as TGCGCCAGCAGCCAGGCCAACATGGGACTAGCGGGGGGTGCTACGCAGTATTTT. It specifies CASSQANMGLAGGATQYF. This rearrangement joins TRBV4-1 to TRBJ2-3; TRBD2 agrees at 15 bases. This CDR3 contains 18 residues. Trimming took 3 bases from V and 8 from J; bases not matched to a gene: 12. From germline, CDR1 is MGHRA and CDR2 YSYEKL.

V is TRBV6-1 and J is TRBJ2-2; no clear D gene. V lost 1 base and J 10 bases, leaving 16 bases between the germline ends. This CDR3 spans 15 amino acids. Germline V gene sequence: CDR1 MNHNS, CDR2 SASEGT. The CDR3 loop reads CASSEGGSGSEELFF. The CDR3 nucleotides read TGTGCCAGCAGTGAAGGTGGGTCAGGTTCCGAGGAGCTGTTTTTT.

CDR3 amino acids: CARSHSGTGGSWNEQFF. Written as DNA, the CDR3 is TGTGCCAGAAGCCATTCCGGGACAGGGGGCTCTTGGAATGAGCAGTTCTTC. This chain uses TRBV5-3 with TRBJ2-1, with TRBD1 identical over 12 bases. TRBV5-3 is assigned to the ORF class and has an uncertain function. V lost 4 bases to trimming and J lost 7 bases; unmatched junction nucleotides: 12. CDR3 size: 17 residues.

Worth noting for this clone: This same CDR3 is encoded by further DNA sequences in the sample. The CDR3 coding sequence is TGTGCCAGCAGCTGGGGGGACGTGGAGACCCAGTACTTC. Encoded protein: CASSWGDVETQYF. The chain has TRBV7-9 and TRBJ2-5, with a tentative D call TRBD2 (6 bases). Trimming shortened V by 4 bases and J by 5 bases, and 11 bases separated the two germline ends. This CDR3 is 13 amino acids long. In germline, CDR1 is SEHNR, CDR2 FQNEAQ (reference sequence). Looking up the rest from reference TRBV7-9 and TRBJ2-5 gives the full variable domain: DTGVSQNPRHKITKRGQNVTFRCDPISEHNRLYWYRQTLGQGPEFLTYFQNEAQLEKSRLLSDRFSAERPKGSFSTLEIQRTEQGDSAMYLCASSWGDVETQYFGPGTRLLVL.

This chain uses TRBV30 with TRBJ1-5, with 8 bases that match TRBD1. The V gene's germline CDR1 is GTSNPN and CDR2 SVGIG (reference sequence). The CDR3 is 13 residues long. V lost 1 base and J lost 9; bases outside the gene matches: 5. The CDR3: CAWSGTGFRPQHF. The CDR3 nucleotides are TGTGCCTGGAGTGGGACAGGGTTTAGGCCCCAGCATTTT.

The chain is built from TRBV12-3 or TRBV12-4 and TRBJ2-3, with D uncertain. The CDR3 runs to 12 residues. The V end was cut by 2 bases, the J end by 4 bases, with 4 bases between. The CDR3: CASSLSSDTQYF. The DNA of the CDR3 is TGTGCCAGCAGTTTATCTTCAGATACGCAGTATTTT.

The genes are TRBV7-2 and TRBJ2-2, with D possibly matching TRBD2 (5 bases). V was shortened by 9 bases and J by 7 bases, with 12 bases between the two germline ends. Per the germline V gene, CDR1 is SGHTA and CDR2 is FQGNSA. This CDR3 contains 12 residues. CDR3 region: CASWTRLGELFF. CDR3 sequence (DNA): TGTGCCAGTTGGACTCGTCTCGGGGAGCTGTTTTTT.

This chain connects TRBV3-1 (or the pseudogene TRBV3-2) to TRBJ1-3; maybe TRBD1 (5 bases). Germline CDR1 LGHDT, CDR2 YNNKEL (reference sequence). This CDR3 has 14 amino acids. V lost 1 base, J lost 5 bases, and 9 bases lay in between. Here the CDR3 reads CASSQGGDRNTIYF. CDR3 DNA: TGTGCCAGCAGCCAAGGGGGGGATCGAAACACCATATATTTT.

The J gene is TRBJ2-1, the V gene TRBV4-1; TRBD2 agrees at 9 bases. Trimming at V came to 1 base and at J to 5 bases, leaving 6 bases not matched to a gene. The CDR3 contains 16 residues. Germline lookup yields CDR1 MGHRA and CDR2 YSYEKL. The CDR3, as DNA: TGCGCCAGCAGCCAAGTGACTAGCGGAAAAAACAATGAGCAGTTCTTC. It translates to CASSQVTSGKNNEQFF.

The rearrangement links TRBV7-2 to TRBJ2-1, with 7 nucleotides matching TRBD2. The V gene's germline CDR1 is SGHTA and CDR2 FQGNSA. There are 15 residues in the CDR3. V shed 1 base and J 7 bases; nucleotides not matched to a gene: 7. The CDR3 DNA follows: TGTGCCAGCAGCTTAGGTCCCGCGGGGGTTAATGAGCAGTTCTTC. Protein product: CASSLGPAGVNEQFF.

The rearrangement links TRBV10-3 to TRBJ1-2, with 7 bases fitting TRBD1. The CDR3 contains 14 residues. CDR1 and CDR2 (germline): ENHRY, SYGVKD. Trimming took 4 bases from V and 3 from J; bases not matched to a gene: 5. The CDR3 region has the DNA TGTGCCATCAGTGTGCAACAGGGGTACTATGGCTACACCTTC. It specifies CAISVQQGYYGYTF.

This clone was found once. The chain uses TRBV7-9 and TRBJ1-4, with a weak D call TRBD1 (5 bases). The CDR3 totals 16 residues. V was pared by 8 bases and J by 8 bases, with 24 bases between. In germline, CDR1 is SEHNR, CDR2 FQNEAQ (reference sequence). The CDR3 DNA sequence: TGTGCCAGCGCCGGAAGGTTTGACAGTAGTACCGAAAAACTGTTTTTT. Translated, it gives CASAGRFDSSTEKLFF.

J is TRBJ2-1 and V is TRBV18; TRBD1 agrees at 9 bases. Germline V CDR1 and CDR2: KGHSH, LQKENI. V gave up 3 bases and J gave up 7 bases; unmatched junction bases: 16. There are 18 residues in the CDR3. CDR3 region: CASSPTNHGTGKGNEQFF. Written as DNA, the CDR3 is TGTGCCAGCTCACCGACCAACCACGGGACAGGGAAGGGGAATGAGCAGTTCTTC.